This T cell receptor (beta chain) was sequenced for a study of cytomegalovirus exposure and HLA in healthy donors (dated by TCRdb to 2016 to 2017). At the level of the whole study: In an earlier analysis of 587 of the donors, around 290 Gb of sequence data and 90 million to 120 million unique TCR beta sequences from roughly 180 million T cells were reported. Every repertoire in the discovery cohort had been generated on one and the same sequencing platform. The study profiled the T cell repertoires of about 640 subjects by immunosequencing and related them to cytomegalovirus serostatus. Class I and class II HLA loci were covered by the typing at four-digit resolution. To predict cytomegalovirus infection status, the study brought together high-throughput TCR immunosequencing, statistical association of individual TCRs with disease status, and machine learning. On average, approximately 250,000 unique TCR beta nucleotide sequences were sequenced per donor among roughly 430 genotyped donors of the cohort, with 15% to 20% of those sequences being non-productive. An early release that covered about 640 HLA-typed donors contained around 330 gigabases of sequencing data and tens of millions of unique TCR sequences. A separate validation cohort of approximately 120 different subjects was used in addition to the roughly 700-subject first cohort. To decide whether each TCR beta V gene segment behaved as functional or pseudogenic, an earlier analysis of some 600 of the donors relied on high-throughput TCR beta sequencing. Among the roughly 390 genotyped donors, around 81% belonged to the genetic ancestry cluster associated with self-reported Caucasian donors. The study aimed to test whether cataloging public T cell receptors could reveal signatures of past pathogen exposure. Alongside the repertoire data, information on donor age, sex, ethnicity and CMV serostatus was compiled. Rather than drawing on any new phenotypic data, the later analysis identified candidate immune exposures from TCR beta sequences and the way those sequences occurred across donors. The number of typed donors differed by locus: about 620-630 for A, B, C, DRB1 and DQB1; 500 to 550 for DQA1; 606 for DPA1; and some 470 for DPB1. A later analysis re-analyzed previously published TCR beta repertoires from 660 or so donors and added high-resolution HLA genotyping to study TCR occurrence patterns. Four or five DR-DQ haplotypes were handled as single units for association and clustering because linkage in the cohort was strong. In a later genetic analysis, genome-wide SNP genotypes for about 55% of the roughly 700 donors were used, and that subset was treated as a discovery cohort.

Overall results and qualifications from the work: In a later analysis, the rate of TCR association differed among HLA loci, with DRB1 alleles having the most associated TCRs and HLA-C alleles having the fewest. V-gene and J-gene trimming of TCR beta chains was associated with a missense DCLRE1C variant in a later genetic analysis, and the association was replicated in an independent cohort. In the study, around 150 TCR beta chains were listed as associated with cytomegalovirus. Several of the top co-occurrence clusters appeared to be linked to parvovirus B19, influenza, CMV and Epstein-Barr virus, according to a later analysis. When HLA alleles, especially DR and DQ, strongly co-occurred, TCR associations were difficult to assign to individual alleles. A further reported finding was that TCR beta sequences accurately predicted the HLA-A and HLA-B alleles for most subjects in the first cohort. CMV serostatus was the only immune exposure information available for the cohort. Because counts were too low, around 18 rarely observed V segments, including chromosome 9 orphons, were left out of the earlier analysis of 500 to 750 of the donors. The classifier was reported to diagnose cytomegalovirus status with high specificity and sensitivity in both the original and validation cohorts. Sequencing depth was assumed to be roughly uniform across donors in the presence/absence analyses, though that assumption may not hold. In an earlier analysis of 587 of the donors, most TCR beta V segments appeared in productive rearrangements about 90% or about 30% of the time, broadly matching IMGT annotations. Compared with the roughly 700-donor mean, donors in an Asian-associated ancestry cluster had fewer N-insertions in productive TCRs, according to a later genetic analysis. In vitro tests confirmed that a few of the cytomegalovirus-associated TCR beta chains recognize cytomegalovirus antigens. Linkage disequilibrium might explain the correlated functional status among segregating V segments, but an unknown experimental factor could not be ruled out. A later analysis associated 15,000 or so TCR beta sequences with specific HLA alleles at a false discovery rate of 0.05. It was suggested by the authors that the approach could potentially be generalized to other disease states and immunological phenotypes. Some IMGT-functional V segments, including TRBV6-2 and TRBV6-3, could not be told apart with the 87-base-pair reads, so those segments were excluded. In a later analysis, HLA-associated TCR beta chains were found to be more clonally expanded and to have lower generation probabilities than equally common non-associated chains. A cluster of highly shared sequence variants was judged likely to be a technical artifact of the sequencing pipeline. In a later analysis, most CMV-associated TCR beta chains were found to appear HLA-restricted, with HLA associations seemingly driven largely by CMV exposure. Because some donors lacked HLA typing at each locus, the association tests relied only on the typed subset. Across donors, most TCR sequences were observed very rarely, whereas some public TCRs were present in many individuals. Only TCR beta chains were sequenced in this cohort, and the absence of alpha or paired-chain data limited detectable features.

Trimming at the junction amounts to 0 bases on V and 4 bases on J, and the germline ends lie 7 bases apart. The germline V gene yields MNHEY for CDR1 and SVGAGI for CDR2. The CDR3 numbers 15 residues from cysteine through phenylalanine. Only the CDR3 DNA is retained, 45 bases long and in frame from the first base. With respect to this clone: Its antigen has not been determined. No per-base quality is available; no much larger clone lies one base away.

Preparation of the library involved the immunoSEQ multiplex PCR assay. For the multiplex PCR, a mixture combining 60 forward primers for TCR Vbeta segments and 13 reverse primers for TCR Jbeta segments was used. The CDR3 region of rearranged TCR beta genes was amplified from genomic DNA with a multiplex PCR assay. On the Illumina HiSeq System, the amplified TCR beta libraries were sequenced as 87-base-pair reads. The authors' pipeline ran thus. In a later analysis, 77 million or so unique TCR beta chains were counted across the 690 or so repertoires, and roughly 10 million of these chains were shared by at least two donors. Raw reads were error-corrected and collapsed into unique sequences by a nearest-neighbor algorithm in which closely related sequences were merged to remove PCR and sequencing errors. CDR3 sequences were aligned to IMGT reference sequences to assign V, D and J gene segments. For a sequence to be retained, a match of at least six nucleotides was required to both a V gene segment and a J gene segment. Rearrangements were called productive when the CDR3 lacked stop codons and stayed in frame with V and J; all others were non-productive. CDR3 was defined according to IMGT convention as the region running from the second conserved V-encoded cysteine to the conserved J-encoded phenylalanine. Sequences without an unambiguous match to a single V gene segment were excluded from the earlier analysis of a few hundred of the donors. An earlier analysis of a few hundred of the donors called V segments functional above 56.7% productive rearrangements and segregating when the between-donor standard deviation exceeded 5%. A statistical classification framework was built for diagnosing cytomegalovirus status from the catalog of TCR beta chain sequences. In a later analysis, V and J genes were assigned by comparing TCR nucleotide sequences against IMGT/GENE-DB human TR gene sequences. The TCRdist pipeline was used in a later analysis to assign CDR3 sequences and most-parsimonious VDJ recombination scenarios. In a later analysis, each TCR beta chain was defined by its CDR3 amino acid sequence together with its V-gene family, and reads without a unique V-gene family were excluded. A later analysis removed 550 to 650 highly shared, low-generation-probability nucleotide sequences to deal with suspected cross-contamination and a sequencing artifact. For each public chain, a later analysis derived a clonal expansion index from normalized ranks of inferred template counts within each repertoire. A later analysis computed generation probabilities with a VDJ recombination model fitted to out-of-frame rearrangements, and checked the results against IGoR. A later analysis scored TCR-TCR, TCR-HLA and TCR-CMV co-occurrence with hypergeometric tests, applying a repertoire-size bias correction to TCR pairs. In a later analysis, false discovery rates were estimated by permuting HLA or CMV assignments 20 times. A later analysis grouped co-occurring TCRs with DBSCAN, adding TCRdist sequence similarity when clustering within HLA-allele-positive subsets. For co-occurrence clustering, repertoires with fewer than 30,000 or more than 120,000 public chains were excluded, along with about five repertoires with anomalous nucleotide sharing. TCRdb mirrors the immuneACCESS table, restricted to in-frame sequences. Some clones are absent from its copies; in checked studies, under half trace to an unresolved V gene, and the reason for the others is unknown. That table gives V, J and clone size, and the DNA gave D and trimming. The sample table shows 150,000 to 200,000 clones, and about 78% are seen once. The top ten hold around 5.7% of the sample.

The cohort was made up of 500 to 850 healthy bone marrow donors. At the time of sampling, every cohort member was nominally healthy, though immune exposures that went unrecorded were likely present. The donor was CMV seronegative and was included in the group of about 350 seronegative cohort members. A peripheral blood sample was collected from each donor, and TCR beta sequencing was performed on peripheral blood mononuclear cells. The Qiagen DNeasy Blood Extraction Kit was used to extract genomic DNA from the blood cell samples. Material for sequencing was PBMCs. Recombination connected TRBV6-5 to TRBJ1-6; TRBD1 is a weak D gene call, 5 bases matching. This receptor was taken from a man in his forties or fifties in good health and CMV-seronegative. For the CDR3, the sequence is CASSYSQGYNSPLHF. The nucleotide sequence is given as TGTGCCAGCAGTTACTCGCAGGGTTATAATTCACCCCTCCACTTT.